This T cell receptor beta chain was retrieved from a study of T cell responses to AZD1222 COVID-19 vaccine. Notes on the study in general: Increases in Spike-specific TCR breadth and depth were seen after two AZD1222 doses.

CDR3 length: 16 residues. The V end lost 5 bases, the J end lost 4 bases, and 21 bases lay between the germline ends. Germline lookup yields CDR1 SEHNR and CDR2 FQNEAQ (reference sequence). Here immunoSEQ multiplex PCR was the method, and the copy in TCRdb shows in-frame clones only, minus some. The table includes roughly 97,000 clones, 89% detected once. Regarding this clone: The antigen remains unidentified.

The source is an adult in good health. Specimen: peripheral blood, collected on day 0 of AZD1222 vaccination. This rearrangement joins TRBV7-9 to TRBJ2-7; perhaps TRBD2 as D (7 bases). The CDR3 protein is CASSPVPLGGEYEQYF. The CDR3 DNA sequence: TGTGCCAGCAGCCCCGTTCCCCTAGGGGGGGAGTACGAGCAGTACTTC.